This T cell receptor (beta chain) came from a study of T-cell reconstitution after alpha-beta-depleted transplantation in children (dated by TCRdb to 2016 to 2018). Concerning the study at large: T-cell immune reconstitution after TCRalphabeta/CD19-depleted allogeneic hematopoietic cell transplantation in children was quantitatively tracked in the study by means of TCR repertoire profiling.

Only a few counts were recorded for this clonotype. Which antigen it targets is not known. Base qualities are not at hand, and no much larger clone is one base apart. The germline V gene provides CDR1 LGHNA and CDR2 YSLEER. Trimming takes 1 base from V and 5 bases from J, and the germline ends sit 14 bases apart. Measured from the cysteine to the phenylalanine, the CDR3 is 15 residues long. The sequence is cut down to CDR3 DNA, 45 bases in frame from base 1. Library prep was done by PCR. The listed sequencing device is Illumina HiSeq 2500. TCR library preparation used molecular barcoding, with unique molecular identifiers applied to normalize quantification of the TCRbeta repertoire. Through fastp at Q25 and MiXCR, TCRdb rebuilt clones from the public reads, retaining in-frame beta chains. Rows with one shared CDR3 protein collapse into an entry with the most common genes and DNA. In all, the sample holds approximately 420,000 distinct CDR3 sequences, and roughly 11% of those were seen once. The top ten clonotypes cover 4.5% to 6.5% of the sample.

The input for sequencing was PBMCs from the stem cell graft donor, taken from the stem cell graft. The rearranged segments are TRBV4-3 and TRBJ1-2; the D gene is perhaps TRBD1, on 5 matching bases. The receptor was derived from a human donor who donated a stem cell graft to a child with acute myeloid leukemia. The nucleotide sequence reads TGCGCCAGCAGCCAAGCGATAGGGGAGGCATATGGCTACACCTTC. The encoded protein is CASSQAIGEAYGYTF.